The rows below give T cell receptor beta chains drawn from one sample of a study of blood T cell repertoires in COVID-19. Clones were sequenced by immunoSEQ multiplex PCR, and TCRdb holds only the in-frame ones, with some missing. Of just over 95,000 clones detected, 70% to 90% appear once; the ten largest clones hold about 4.3%. Sequenced sample: peripheral blood. These receptors came from a man in his 60s with acute or convalescent COVID-19. The CDR3 runs from the conserved cysteine through the conserved F or W. The D gene is left open where the match is weak. For some rows the clone size is stated as once, few or many, or as a class when expanded; others skip it.

j_gene	d_gene	v_gene	abundance	CDR3aa	CDR3nt
TRBJ2-1	-	TRBV13	-	CASILRAASWIEQFF	TGTGCCAGCATACTCCGGGCCGCTAGCTGGATTGAGCAGTTCTTC
TRBJ1-3	TRBD1	TRBV19	-	CATDRGAKHSGNTIYF	TGTGCCACGGACAGGGGGGCAAAACACTCTGGAAACACCATATATTTT
TRBJ2-1	TRBD2	TRBV5-4	-	CASSLGGGQVNEQFF	TGTGCCAGCAGCTTGGGCGGGGGTCAAGTCAATGAGCAGTTCTTC
TRBJ2-3	TRBD2	TRBV4-1	-	CASSQGGSGVSDTQYF	TGCGCCAGCTCTCAAGGGGGTAGCGGGGTGTCAGATACGCAGTATTTT
TRBJ2-1	TRBD2	TRBV29-1	-	CSVTYSGRAYGNEQFF	TGCAGCGTTACCTATAGCGGGAGGGCCTACGGGAATGAGCAGTTCTTC
TRBJ2-2	TRBD2	TRBV11-2	medium-sized	CASVPSGRVGAGELFF	TGTGCCAGCGTTCCTAGCGGGAGAGTAGGGGCCGGGGAGCTGTTTTTT
TRBJ2-2	-	TRBV6-5	-	CASSYSIQATGELFF	TGTGCCAGCAGTTACTCGATCCAGGCCACCGGGGAGCTGTTTTTT
TRBJ2-2	-	TRBV7-8	-	CASSTGTSYTGELFF	TGTGCCAGCAGCACCGGGACATCCTACACCGGGGAGCTGTTTTTT
TRBJ2-3	-	TRBV18	-	CASSLGGTDTQYF	TGTGCCAGCTCCCTCGGGGGCACAGATACGCAGTATTTT
TRBJ2-1	TRBD1	TRBV19	-	CASSPGQGTYNEQFF	TGTGCCAGTAGTCCAGGACAGGGGACCTACAATGAGCAGTTCTTC
TRBJ1-1	-	TRBV18	-	CASSPPGAGTEAFF	TGTGCCAGCTCACCTCCAGGGGCCGGCACTGAAGCTTTCTTT
TRBJ2-2	TRBD1	TRBV28	-	CASSSTGGEIGELFF	TGTGCCAGCAGTTCGACAGGGGGCGAGATCGGGGAGCTGTTTTTT
TRBJ1-1	-	TRBV5-6	-	CASSLDPGDTEAFF	TGTGCCAGCAGCTTAGACCCGGGTGACACTGAAGCTTTCTTT
TRBJ1-2	TRBD1	TRBV24-1	-	CATSGGQDNDYGYTF	TGTGCCACCAGTGGAGGACAGGACAACGACTATGGCTACACCTTC
TRBJ1-1	TRBD1	TRBV20-1	-	CSASRDRGLQNTEAFF	TGCAGTGCTAGTAGGGACAGGGGGCTCCAGAACACTGAAGCTTTCTTT
TRBJ1-1	-	TRBV19	-	CASSTRARTEAFF	TGTGCCAGTAGTACCAGGGCGAGAACTGAAGCTTTCTTT
TRBJ1-2	TRBD1	TRBV19	-	CASSVRGPVGYTF	TGTGCCAGTAGTGTGAGGGGGCCGGTAGGCTACACCTTC
TRBJ1-5	-	TRBV5-1	-	CASSPSGSGNQPQHF	TGCGCCAGCAGCCCCTCAGGGTCGGGCAATCAGCCCCAGCATTTT
TRBJ2-1	-	TRBV5-1	-	CASSLGAGRGEQFF	TGCGCCAGCAGCTTGGGGGCAGGAAGGGGTGAGCAGTTCTTC
TRBJ1-2	TRBD1	TRBV30	-	CAWNTYRGHDGYTF	TGTGCCTGGAATACCTACAGGGGCCATGATGGCTACACCTTC
TRBJ1-2	TRBD1	TRBV11-3	-	CASSQTGVYGYTF	TGTGCCAGCAGCCAGACAGGGGTGTATGGCTACACCTTC
TRBJ1-2	-	TRBV2	many	CASSEAEGKKYGYTF	TGTGCCAGCAGTGAAGCGGAGGGTAAAAAGTATGGCTACACCTTC
TRBJ2-5	TRBD2	TRBV7-6	-	CASSLATSGLETQYF	TGTGCCAGCAGCTTAGCCACTAGCGGGCTAGAGACCCAGTACTTC
TRBJ2-7	TRBD1	TRBV5-5	few	CASSSTDRGFPDEQYF	TGTGCCAGCAGCTCCACGGACAGGGGTTTCCCCGACGAGCAGTACTTC
TRBJ1-1	TRBD1	TRBV30	-	CAWSATGAVNTEAFF	TGTGCCTGGAGCGCTACAGGGGCCGTGAACACTGAAGCTTTCTTT
TRBJ1-2	TRBD1	TRBV4-1	-	CASSQEVQGAGGYTF	TGCGCCAGCAGCCAAGAGGTTCAGGGGGCGGGTGGCTACACCTTC
TRBJ1-5	TRBD1	TRBV30	-	CAWSVKLGQGGQPQHF	TGTGCCTGGAGTGTCAAGTTAGGACAGGGAGGTCAGCCCCAGCATTTT
TRBJ1-4	-	TRBV6-1	-	CASSEAPGVKLFF	TGTGCCAGCAGTGAAGCGCCGGGGGTGAAACTGTTTTTT
TRBJ1-2	-	TRBV7-9	once	CASSLGQAPNYGYTF	TGTGCCAGCAGCTTAGGACAGGCTCCTAACTATGGCTACACCTTC
TRBJ1-2	-	TRBV12-3/TRBV12-4	-	CASSNRVNYGYTF	TGTGCCAGCAGCAACAGGGTTAACTATGGCTACACCTTC
TRBJ1-1	-	TRBV6-2/TRBV6-3	many	CASSSEGFLAEAFF	TGTGCCAGCAGTTCTGAGGGATTCTTAGCTGAAGCTTTCTTT
TRBJ1-2	TRBD1	TRBV10-3	-	CAISPSGQGSSNYGYTF	TGTGCCATCAGTCCGTCGGGACAGGGGTCCTCCAACTATGGCTACACCTTC